The rows below give T cell receptor beta chains drawn from one sample of a study of neurological immune-mediated disorders. TCRdb reanalysed the 5' RACE reads using MiXCR and keeps one entry per CDR3 protein. The sample yields approximately 15,000 distinct CDR3 sequences, roughly 13% seen once. The specimen was CD8+ T cells from blood. These receptors were collected from a female donor with HTLV-1-associated myelopathy (HAM/TSP). CDR3s include the opening cysteine and the closing phenylalanine or tryptophan. The order of the fields is V gene, clone size, D gene, J gene, CDR3 DNA, CDR3 protein. The D gene is left open where the match is weak. Size is stated as once, few, many or a size class.

>TRBV27|many|TRBD1|TRBJ2-7
TGTGCCAGCAGTCTACTACCGGGACAGGGGTACTACGAGCAGTACTTC
CASSLLPGQGYYEQYF
>TRBV7-2|many|TRBD1|TRBJ2-7
TGTGCCAGCAGTTACTCGGGACAGGGGAACGAGCAGTACTTC
CASSYSGQGNEQYF
>TRBV19|many|NA|TRBJ2-7
TGTGCCAGTAGTATTACCGGGACCTCCTACGAGCAGTACTTC
CASSITGTSYEQYF
>TRBV12-3/TRBV12-4|many|TRBD2|TRBJ2-3
TGTGCCAGCACCCTACTAGCGGGCTTCACAGATACGCAGTATTTT
CASTLLAGFTDTQYF
>TRBV7-2|many|TRBD2|TRBJ2-1
TGTGCCAGCAGCCCGACCCGGGGGGGCGGCGGTGAGCAGTTCTTC
CASSPTRGGGGEQFF
>TRBV7-9|many|TRBD1|TRBJ2-4
TGTGCCAGCAGCCCCGAGACAGGGGCGAGAAGAGCCAAAAACATTCAGTACTTC
CASSPETGARRAKNIQYF
>TRBV5-1|many|NA|TRBJ2-1
TGCGCCAGCAGCTTGGATGCGGCCCCCGTCAATGAGCAGTTCTTC
CASSLDAAPVNEQFF
>TRBV7-8|many|TRBD1|TRBJ2-7
TGTGCCAGCAGCATAAGAACAGGGGACCCCTACGAGCAGTACTTC
CASSIRTGDPYEQYF
>TRBV12-3/TRBV12-4|many|NA|TRBJ2-5
TGTGCCAGCAGTCCCCCCCGGGACCAAGAGACCCAGTACTTC
CASSPPRDQETQYF
>TRBV29-1|many|TRBD2|TRBJ2-7
TGCAGCGTTGAAGAGGGAGGGACCATCTACGAGCAGTACTTC
CSVEEGGTIYEQYF
>TRBV19|few|NA|TRBJ1-1
TGTGCCAGTAGTATCACCAATGGACCGAACACTGAAGCTTTCTTT
CASSITNGPNTEAFF
>TRBV7-7|few|NA|TRBJ2-1
TGTGCTAGCAGCTTAGGAGGGGGAGACAATGAGCAGTTCTTC
CASSLGGGDNEQFF
>TRBV7-9|many|NA|TRBJ1-1
TGTGCCAGCAGCCGCCGGGAGGTTGAAGCTTTCTTT
CASSRREVEAFF
>TRBV5-6|many|NA|TRBJ2-7
TGTGCCAGCACAACAGGGCCCTACGAGCAGTACTTC
CASTTGPYEQYF
>TRBV5-1|once|TRBD2|TRBJ2-1
TGCGCCAGCAGCTTGGTGGCTAGCGGTGGTAGGTTGGGCAATGAGCAGTTCTTC
CASSLVASGGRLGNEQFF
>TRBV7-8|many|TRBD2|TRBJ2-7
TGTGCCAGCAGCATCCTAGCGGGGGGCTACTACGAGCAGTACTTC
CASSILAGGYYEQYF
>TRBV5-1|many|NA|TRBJ2-7
TGCGCCAGCAGCTCGATTGCTAGTTACGGCGAGCAGTACTTC
CASSSIASYGEQYF
>TRBV4-1|many|TRBD2|TRBJ2-2
TGCGCCAGCAGCCAGGGCGGACTAGCGGGAGAAGGAACCGGGGAGCTGTTTTTT
CASSQGGLAGEGTGELFF
>TRBV7-9|many|TRBD1|TRBJ2-7
TGTGCCAGCAGCACAGCGGACAGGGTCCACGAGCAGTACTTC
CASSTADRVHEQYF
>TRBV7-2|many|TRBD1|TRBJ2-1
TGTGCCAGCAGCTCCAGCCGACAGGGTTTGTTCAATGAGCAGTTCTTC
CASSSSRQGLFNEQFF
>TRBV20-1|many|TRBD2|TRBJ2-1
TGCAGTGCTAGAGATCTGTGGGGGACTAGAGCCTACAATGAGCAGTTCTTC
CSARDLWGTRAYNEQFF